These 26 T cell receptor beta chains share one sample of origin, sequenced in a study of cytomegalovirus exposure and HLA in healthy donors. The PCR was carried out with 60 Vbeta primers and 13 Jbeta primers. Libraries were prepared by immunoSEQ multiplex PCR; TCRdb keeps only in-frame clonotypes and omits some of them. The top ten hold 1.7% of the sample, which has 150,000 to 200,000 clones, roughly 80% seen once. What was sequenced was PBMCs. These receptors originate from a woman under 30 in good health and CMV-seronegative.

This chain uses TRBV25-1 with TRBJ2-5; 7 bases map to TRBD1. Looked up from germline, CDR1 is MGHDK and CDR2 is SYGVNS. Unmatched junction bases numbered 3, after V lost 8 bases and J lost 3 bases. CDR3 length: 12 amino acids. The CDR3 loop reads CASGDREETQYF. CDR3 nucleotide sequence: TGTGCCAGCGGGGACAGAGAAGAGACCCAGTACTTC.

This chain joins TRBV11-3 and TRBJ1-1, with 12 bases lining up with TRBD1. There are 15 residues in the CDR3. V shed 3 bases and J 5 bases; nucleotides not matched to a gene: 4. The germline gives CDR1 SGHNT, CDR2 YENEEA. CDR3: CASSLGQGAGTEAFF. As DNA, the CDR3 is TGTGCCAGCAGCTTGGGACAGGGGGCGGGTACTGAAGCTTTCTTT.

The chain couples TRBV30 to TRBJ2-5, with 11 bases matching TRBD2. This CDR3 contains 15 residues. Germline V gives CDR1 GTSNPN, CDR2 SVGIG (reference sequence). The trim removed 2 bases at V and 4 bases at J, leaving 6 bases unmatched. The CDR3 loop is CAWSTTGTSGETQYF. CDR3 nucleotides: TGTGCCTGGAGTACAACCGGGACTAGCGGAGAGACCCAGTACTTC.

This sequence joins TRBV7-9 and TRBJ1-2, with TRBD1 matching over 7 bases. The CDR3 loop spans 14 amino acids. V lost 5 bases, J lost 4 bases, and 7 bases stayed unmatched. CDR1 is SEHNR, CDR2 FQNEAQ, per germline (reference sequence). For the CDR3, the DNA is TGTGCCAGCAGCGCTCGGGACAGTAGCTATGGCTACACCTTC. Translated, it gives CASSARDSSYGYTF.

The V call is TRBV19, the J call TRBJ2-1; 14 bases match TRBD2. The CDR3 runs 15 residues. Trimming at V came to 7 bases and at J to 6 bases, leaving 5 bases not matched to a gene. CDR1 is LNHDA, CDR2 SQIVND, per germline (reference sequence). The CDR3 spells CASNPGTSGGNEQFF. As DNA, the CDR3 is TGTGCCAGTAACCCCGGGACTAGCGGGGGCAATGAGCAGTTCTTC.

The chain uses TRBV6-5 and TRBJ1-1, with a weak D call TRBD1 (6 bases). Germline V gives CDR1 MNHEY, CDR2 SVGAGI. V gave up 3 bases and J gave up 1 base, with 9 bases separating them. The CDR3 is 14 residues long. The DNA of the CDR3 is TGTGCCAGCAGTTATGTGGGGGCGAACACTGAAGCTTTCTTT. Translation gives CASSYVGANTEAFF.

This chain uses TRBV28 with TRBJ1-2, with TRBD1 matching over 7 bases. The CDR3 runs to 17 residues. Germline loops: CDR1 MDHEN, CDR2 SYDVKM. V lost 3 bases and J lost 1; bases outside the gene matches: 11. The chain's CDR3 is CASSFRTGATLNYGYTF. CDR3 nucleotide sequence: TGTGCCAGCAGTTTCCGTACAGGGGCGACCCTTAACTATGGCTACACCTTC.

A single count supports this clone. The chain links TRBV4-2 to TRBJ2-1, with D unresolved. The length of the CDR3 is 14 residues. Germline V gives CDR1 LGHNA, CDR2 YNFKEQ. V dropped 0 bases and J dropped 6 bases, with 9 bases sitting between them. The CDR3 loop is CASSQDRSGNEQFF. CDR3 DNA: TGTGCCAGCAGCCAAGATCGTAGTGGCAATGAGCAGTTCTTC.

This clone is a singleton in its sample. The V gene is TRBV7-2, the J gene TRBJ2-3; 7 nucleotides match TRBD2. The CDR3 sequence is 16 residues long. The ends lost 1 base at V and 2 bases at J; junction bases unmatched: 6. Germline assignment: CDR1 SGHTA and CDR2 FQGNSA. In DNA form, the CDR3 reads TGTGCCAGCAGCTTAGGGGCTAGCGGACTCACAGATACGCAGTATTTT. Residues: CASSLGASGLTDTQYF.

The chain joins TRBV30 to TRBJ1-1, with 7 bases identical to TRBD1. The CDR3 is made up of 15 amino acids. Germline CDR1 and CDR2: GTSNPN and SVGIG (reference sequence). The V and J ends lost 3 bases and 0 bases, in that order; junction bases with no gene match: 7. The CDR3 loop is CAWSSGTVMNTEAFF. The CDR3 DNA follows: TGTGCCTGGAGCTCCGGGACAGTAATGAACACTGAAGCTTTCTTT.

The chain joins TRBV30 to TRBJ2-7; 9 nucleotides line up with TRBD2. This CDR3 has 14 amino acids. Germline CDR1 and CDR2: GTSNPN and SVGIG (reference sequence). Losses at the gene ends were 0 bases for V and 2 bases for J; bases not matched to a gene: 2. Here the CDR3 DNA reads TGTGCCTGGAGTGTCGCGGGAGGGCCCTACGAGCAGTACTTC. Translation: CAWSVAGGPYEQYF.

This rearrangement joins TRBV28 to TRBJ2-2, with 7 bases aligning to TRBD2. CDR1 is MDHEN, CDR2 SYDVKM, per germline. Trimming cost V 4 bases and J 0 bases; bases outside gene matches: 5. This CDR3 has 16 residues. The CDR3: CASSSRLATNTGELFF. The DNA for the CDR3 is TGTGCCAGCAGTTCCCGACTAGCAACGAACACCGGGGAGCTGTTTTTT. Combining the CDR3 with reference TRBV28 and TRBJ2-2 gives the whole variable domain DVKVTQSSRYLVKRTGEKVFLECVQDMDHENMFWYRQDPGLGLRLIYFSYDVKMKEKGDIPEGYSVSREKKERFSLILESASTNQTSMYLCASSSRLATNTGELFFGEGSRLTVL.

V is TRBV5-1 and J is TRBJ1-2; 11 nucleotides align to TRBD1. V trimming: 4 bases; J trimming: 3 bases; junction bases outside the gene matches: 11. The germline gives CDR1 SGHRS, CDR2 YFSETQ. CDR3 length: 17 amino acids. In nucleotides, the CDR3 is TGCGCCAGCAGCATCGGACAGGGGGCGCGGGTGGACTATGGCTACACCTTC. Its translation is CASSIGQGARVDYGYTF.

This clone was recorded only once. This chain uses TRBV28 with TRBJ2-7, with 8 positions matching TRBD1. This CDR3 region has 15 residues. Per the germline V gene, CDR1 is MDHEN and CDR2 is SYDVKM. The V and J ends lost 5 bases and 5 bases, in that order; junction bases with no gene match: 11. The CDR3 sequence: CASSVPGQGDHEQYF. The CDR3 DNA reads TGTGCCAGCAGTGTACCCGGACAGGGAGACCACGAGCAGTACTTC.

The V call is TRBV9, the J call TRBJ1-2; TRBD1 agrees at 8 bases. The germline V gene has CDR1 SGDLS and CDR2 YYNGEE. The length of the CDR3 is 15 residues. With V trimmed by 3 bases and J by 4 bases, 8 bases remained unmatched. This CDR3 reads CASSGASGTGYGYTF. CDR3 DNA sequence: TGTGCCAGCAGCGGGGCATCGGGGACAGGCTATGGCTACACCTTC. Supplemented by reference TRBV9 and TRBJ1-2, the full variable domain reads DSGVTQTPKHLITATGQRVTLRCSPRSGDLSVYWYQQSLDQGLQFLIQYYNGEERAKGNILERFSAQQFPDLHSELNLSSLELGDSALYFCASSGASGTGYGYTFGSGTRLTVV.

This chain connects TRBV27 to TRBJ2-7; tentative D call: TRBD1 (6 bases). Germline V gene lookup returns CDR1 MNHEY and CDR2 SMNVEV (reference sequence). The CDR3 sequence is 16 residues long. V was clipped by 5 bases and J by 3 bases, with 20 bases between them. Written as DNA, the CDR3 is TGTGCCAGCAGTCCTAGTGGCGGACAGAGAGTCTACGAGCAGTACTTC. Protein: CASSPSGGQRVYEQYF.

V gene TRBV5-1 combines with J gene TRBJ2-3; D ambiguous. The V gene's germline CDR1 is SGHRS and CDR2 YFSETQ. Trimming took off 1 base at V and 3 bases at J, with 6 bases between the two ends. The CDR3 is 13 amino acids. In nucleotides, the CDR3 is TGCGCCAGCAGCTTGTTTACTACAGATACGCAGTATTTT. Its translation is CASSLFTTDTQYF.

The gene calls are TRBV6-1 and TRBJ1-2; D gene ambiguous. Germline assignment: CDR1 MNHNS and CDR2 SASEGT. The CDR3 loop spans 14 amino acids. The V and J ends lost 7 bases and 8 bases respectively, with 20 bases between them. The DNA of the CDR3 is TGTGCCAGCATTTTTCCCAGCGTGATTGCGGGCTACACCTTC. It yields the protein CASIFPSVIAGYTF.

CDR3 sequence reads: CASSQDWVAGGGYNEQFF. The CDR3 bases are TGCGCCAGCAGCCAAGATTGGGTAGCGGGAGGGGGGTACAATGAGCAGTTCTTC. The genes are TRBV4-3 and TRBJ2-1; 11 bases are shared with TRBD2. CDR3 length: 18 residues. Germline trimming cut 0 bases from V and 4 bases from J; bases unmatched to any gene: 8. Germline V CDR1 and CDR2: LGHNA, YSLEER.

The chain couples TRBV6-6 to TRBJ2-2; possible D gene TRBD1, 5 bases. The germline CDR1 and CDR2 sequences are MNHNY and SVGAGI (reference sequence). The CDR3 covers 13 residues. Deletions cut 7 bases from V and 5 bases from J, with 11 bases between. In DNA form, the CDR3 reads TGTGCCAGCAAAGGGGCCATAACCGGGGAGCTGTTTTTT. Translated, it gives CASKGAITGELFF.

This clone was observed once. This chain's CDR3 is CASSSEGSSYEQYF. The DNA of the CDR3 is TGTGCCAGCAGCTCCGAGGGAAGCTCCTACGAGCAGTACTTC. The chain employs TRBV7-2 and TRBJ2-7, with D perhaps matching TRBD2 (5 bases). The CDR3 sequence is 14 residues long. Trimming took 4 bases from V and 0 from J, leaving 10 bases between them. Per the germline V gene, CDR1 is SGHTA and CDR2 is FQGNSA.

This clone has more than one count but fewer than ten. The J gene is TRBJ1-1, the V gene TRBV30; 8 bases are a match to TRBD1. CDR1 is GTSNPN and CDR2 is SVGIG in the germline V gene (reference sequence). CDR3 length: 14 amino acids. V was clipped by 4 bases and J by 6 bases; unmatched bases: 10. The CDR3 DNA follows: TGTGCCTGGACCGCGACAGGGGCGACCTCTGAAGCTTTCTTT. Translating gives CAWTATGATSEAFF. Combining the CDR3 with reference TRBV30 and TRBJ1-1 gives the whole variable domain SQTIHQWPATLVQPVGSPLSLECTVEGTSNPNLYWYRQAAGRGLQLLFYSVGIGQISSEVPQNLSASRPQDRQFILSSKKLLLSDSGFYLCAWTATGATSEAFFGQGTRLTVV.

This chain's CDR3 is CASKEGLNEQFF. CDR3 coding DNA: TGTGCCAGTAAAGAGGGACTCAATGAGCAGTTCTTC. The V call is TRBV19, the J call TRBJ2-1; D perhaps matches TRBD2 (6 bases). The germline CDR1 and CDR2 sequences are LNHDA and SQIVND (reference sequence). The CDR3 length is 12 residues. Trimming pared 7 bases from V and 6 bases from J, leaving 10 bases between.

The rearrangement links TRBV11-2 to TRBJ1-1; 11 bases fit TRBD1. CDR3 length equals 17 residues. CDR1 and CDR2 (germline): SGHAT, FQNNGV. Trimming at V came to 6 bases and at J to 5 bases, leaving 14 bases not matched to a gene. The CDR3 DNA follows: TGTGCCAGCAGTTCCCTTAGGGGGACAGGGGGTATGACTGAAGCTTTCTTT. Protein sequence: CASSSLRGTGGMTEAFF.

The genes are TRBV6-1 and TRBJ1-5, with 10 bases matching TRBD1. Trimming removed 5 bases from V and 7 bases from J; junction bases left unmatched: 5. The CDR3 covers 14 residues. Germline-derived CDR1 and CDR2 are MNHNS and SASEGT. CDR3 loop: CASSRQGARQPQHF. CDR3 DNA sequence: TGTGCCAGCAGTCGACAGGGGGCTAGGCAGCCCCAGCATTTT.

The chain uses TRBV5-6 and TRBJ2-2, with D possibly TRBD2 on 5 matching bases. V lost 2 bases and J lost 1, with 12 bases in between. The V gene's germline CDR1 is SGHDT and CDR2 YYEEEE. There are 16 residues in the CDR3. The CDR3 region has the DNA TGTGCCAGCAGCTTCAGAGGACTCCAGAACACCGGGGAGCTGTTTTTT. Translation: CASSFRGLQNTGELFF.